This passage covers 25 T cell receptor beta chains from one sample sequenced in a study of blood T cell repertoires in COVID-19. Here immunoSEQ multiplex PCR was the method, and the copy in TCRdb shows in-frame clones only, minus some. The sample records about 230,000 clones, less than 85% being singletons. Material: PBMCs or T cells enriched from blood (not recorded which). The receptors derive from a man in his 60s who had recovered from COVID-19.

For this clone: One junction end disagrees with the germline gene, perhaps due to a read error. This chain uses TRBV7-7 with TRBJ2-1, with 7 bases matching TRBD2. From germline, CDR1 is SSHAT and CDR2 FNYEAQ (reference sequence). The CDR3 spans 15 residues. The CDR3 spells CASSLNGGGVSEQFF. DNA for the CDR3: TGTGCTAGCAGCTTAAATGGTGGGGGGGTGAGTGAGCAGTTCTTC.

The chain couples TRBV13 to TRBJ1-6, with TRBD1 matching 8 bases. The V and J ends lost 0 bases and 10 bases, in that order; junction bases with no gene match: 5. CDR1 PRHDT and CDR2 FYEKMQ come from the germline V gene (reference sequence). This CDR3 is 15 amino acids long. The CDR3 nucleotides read TGTGCCAGCAGCTTAGGGACAGGGGTCCGGTCACCCCTCCACTTT. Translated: CASSLGTGVRSPLHF.

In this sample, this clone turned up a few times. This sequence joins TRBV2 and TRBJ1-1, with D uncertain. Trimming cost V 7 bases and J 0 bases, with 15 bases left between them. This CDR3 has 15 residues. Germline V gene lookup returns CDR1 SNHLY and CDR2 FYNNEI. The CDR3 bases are TGTGCCAGCATAGCGGAGCTAGTCATGAACACTGAAGCTTTCTTT. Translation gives CASIAELVMNTEAFF. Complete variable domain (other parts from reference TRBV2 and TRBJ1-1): EPEVTQTPSHQVTQMGQEVILRCVPISNHLYFYWYRQILGQKVEFLVSFYNNEISEKSEIFDDQFSVERPDGSNFTLKIRSTKLEDSAMYFCASIAELVMNTEAFFGQGTRLTVV.

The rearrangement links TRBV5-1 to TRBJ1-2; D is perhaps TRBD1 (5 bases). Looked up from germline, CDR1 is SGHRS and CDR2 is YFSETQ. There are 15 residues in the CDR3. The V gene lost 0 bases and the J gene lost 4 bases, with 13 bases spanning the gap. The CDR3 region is CASSLERQPFYGYTF. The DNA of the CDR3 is TGCGCCAGCAGCTTGGAACGACAGCCATTCTATGGCTACACCTTC.

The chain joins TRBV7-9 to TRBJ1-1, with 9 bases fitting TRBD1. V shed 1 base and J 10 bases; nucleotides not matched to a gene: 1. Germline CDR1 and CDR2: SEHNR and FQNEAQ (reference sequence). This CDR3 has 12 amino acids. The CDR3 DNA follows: TGTGCCAGCAGCTTAGGACAGGGGGTAGCTTTCTTT. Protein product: CASSLGQGVAFF.

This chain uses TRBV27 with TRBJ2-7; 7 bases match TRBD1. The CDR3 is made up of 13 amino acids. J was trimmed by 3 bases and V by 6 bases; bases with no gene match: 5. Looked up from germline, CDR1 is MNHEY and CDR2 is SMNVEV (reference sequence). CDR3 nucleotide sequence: TGTGCCAGCAGACAAGACAGGGTCTACGAGCAGTACTTC. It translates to CASRQDRVYEQYF.

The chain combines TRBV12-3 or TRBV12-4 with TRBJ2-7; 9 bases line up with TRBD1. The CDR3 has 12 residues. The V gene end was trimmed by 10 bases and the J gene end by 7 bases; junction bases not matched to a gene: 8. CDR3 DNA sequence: TGTGCCACCACAGGGGGCTCGGGTGAGCAGTACTTC. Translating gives CATTGGSGEQYF.

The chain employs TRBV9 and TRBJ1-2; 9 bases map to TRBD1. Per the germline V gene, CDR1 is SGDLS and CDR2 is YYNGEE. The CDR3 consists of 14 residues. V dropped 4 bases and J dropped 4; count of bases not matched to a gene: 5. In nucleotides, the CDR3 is TGTGCCAGCAGCTACGGACAGGGGAGCTATGGCTACACCTTC. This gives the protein CASSYGQGSYGYTF.

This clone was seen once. CDR3: CASSETDYYGYTF. The CDR3 DNA follows: TGTGCCAGCAGTGAGACAGACTACTATGGCTACACCTTC. The J gene is TRBJ1-2, the V gene TRBV12-3 or TRBV12-4; a possible D gene is TRBD1 (5 bases). V was clipped by 5 bases and J by 3 bases, with 10 bases between them. This CDR3 comprises 13 residues.

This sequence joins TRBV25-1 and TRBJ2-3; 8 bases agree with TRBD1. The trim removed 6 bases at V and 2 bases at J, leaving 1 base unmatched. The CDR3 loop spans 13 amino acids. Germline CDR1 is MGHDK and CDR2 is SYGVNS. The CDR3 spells CASRDRVTDTQYF. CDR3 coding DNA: TGTGCCAGCAGGGACAGGGTCACAGATACGCAGTATTTT.

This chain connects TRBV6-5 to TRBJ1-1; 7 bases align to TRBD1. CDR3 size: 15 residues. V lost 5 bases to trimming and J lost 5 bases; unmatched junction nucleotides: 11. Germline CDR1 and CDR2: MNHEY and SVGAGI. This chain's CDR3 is CASSKTPGQQTEAFF. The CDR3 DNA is TGTGCCAGCAGTAAAACACCGGGACAGCAAACTGAAGCTTTCTTT.

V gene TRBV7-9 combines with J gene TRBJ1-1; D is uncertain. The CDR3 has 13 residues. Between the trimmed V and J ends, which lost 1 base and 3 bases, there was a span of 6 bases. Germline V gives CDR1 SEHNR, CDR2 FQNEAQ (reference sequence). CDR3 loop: CASSLVQYTEAFF. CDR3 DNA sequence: TGTGCCAGCAGCTTAGTGCAGTACACTGAAGCTTTCTTT. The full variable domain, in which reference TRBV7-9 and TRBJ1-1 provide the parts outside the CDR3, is DTGVSQNPRHKITKRGQNVTFRCDPISEHNRLYWYRQTLGQGPEFLTYFQNEAQLEKSRLLSDRFSAERPKGSFSTLEIQRTEQGDSAMYLCASSLVQYTEAFFGQGTRLTVV.

CDR3: CASSPLEAVGGYTF. CDR3 in DNA: TGCGCCAGCAGCCCCCTAGAGGCGGTTGGGGGCTACACCTTC. This chain joins TRBV4-3 and TRBJ1-2; D unresolved. The CDR3 runs to 14 residues. Germline CDR1 and CDR2: LGHNA and YSLEER. V was shortened by 4 bases and J by 8 bases, with 17 bases between the two germline ends.

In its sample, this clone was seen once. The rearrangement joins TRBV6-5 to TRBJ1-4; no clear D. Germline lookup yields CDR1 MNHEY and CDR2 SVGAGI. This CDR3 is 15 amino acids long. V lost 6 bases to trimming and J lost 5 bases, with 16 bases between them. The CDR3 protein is CASRMFGELNEKLFF. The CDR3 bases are TGTGCCAGCAGGATGTTCGGGGAGTTGAATGAAAAACTGTTTTTT.

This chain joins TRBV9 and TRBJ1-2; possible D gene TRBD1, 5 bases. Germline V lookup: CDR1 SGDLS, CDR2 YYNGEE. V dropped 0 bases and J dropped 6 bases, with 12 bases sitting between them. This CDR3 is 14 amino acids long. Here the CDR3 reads CASSVEAGRHGYTF. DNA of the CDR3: TGTGCCAGCAGCGTAGAAGCAGGGCGGCATGGCTACACCTTC.

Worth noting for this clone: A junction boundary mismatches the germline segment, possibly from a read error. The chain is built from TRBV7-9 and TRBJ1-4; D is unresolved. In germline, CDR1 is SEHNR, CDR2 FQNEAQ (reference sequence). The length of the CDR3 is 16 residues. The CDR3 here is CASSYIYGSTNEKLFF. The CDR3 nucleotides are TGTGCCAGCAGCTACATTTACGGGTCAACAAATGAAAAACTGTTTTTT.

The CDR3 nucleotides read TGTGCCAGCAGCTTGGCCGGCGGTTATAATGAAAAACTGTTTTTT. Translated, it gives CASSLAGGYNEKLFF. The gene calls are TRBV5-6 and TRBJ1-4; D call uncertain. Germline CDR1 is SGHDT and CDR2 is YYEEEE. This CDR3 is built from 15 residues. Trimming left V 0 bases short and J 4 bases short, with 10 bases between.

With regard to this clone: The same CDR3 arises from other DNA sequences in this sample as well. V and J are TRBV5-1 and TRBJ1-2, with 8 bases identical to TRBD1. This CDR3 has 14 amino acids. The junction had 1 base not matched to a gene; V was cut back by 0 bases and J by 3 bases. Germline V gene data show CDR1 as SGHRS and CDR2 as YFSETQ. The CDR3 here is CASSLATGDYGYTF. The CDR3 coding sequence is TGCGCCAGCAGCTTGGCGACAGGGGACTATGGCTACACCTTC. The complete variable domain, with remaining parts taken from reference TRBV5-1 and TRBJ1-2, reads KAGVTQTPRYLIKTRGQQVTLSCSPISGHRSVSWYQQTPGQGLQFLFEYFSETQRNKGNFPGRFSGRQFSNSRSEMNVSTLELGDSALYLCASSLATGDYGYTFGSGTRLTVV.

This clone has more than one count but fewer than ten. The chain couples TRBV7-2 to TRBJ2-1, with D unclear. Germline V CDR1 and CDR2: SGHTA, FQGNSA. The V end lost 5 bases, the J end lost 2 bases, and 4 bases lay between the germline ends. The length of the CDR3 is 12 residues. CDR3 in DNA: TGTGCCAGCAGCCCCACCTACAATGAGCAGTTCTTC. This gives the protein CASSPTYNEQFF.

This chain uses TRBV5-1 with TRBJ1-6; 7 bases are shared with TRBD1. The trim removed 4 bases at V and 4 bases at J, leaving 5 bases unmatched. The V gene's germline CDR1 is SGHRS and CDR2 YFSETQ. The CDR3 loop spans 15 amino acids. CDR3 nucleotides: TGCGCCAGCAGCGCGACAGGGAATTATAATTCACCCCTCCACTTT. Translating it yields CASSATGNYNSPLHF.

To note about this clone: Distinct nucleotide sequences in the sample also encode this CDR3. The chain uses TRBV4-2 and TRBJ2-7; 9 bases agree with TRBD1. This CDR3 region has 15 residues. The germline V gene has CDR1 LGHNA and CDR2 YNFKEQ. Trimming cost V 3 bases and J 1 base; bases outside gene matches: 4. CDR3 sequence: CASSQPGQGSYEQYF. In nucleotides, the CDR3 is TGTGCCAGCAGCCAGCCGGGACAGGGATCCTACGAGCAGTACTTC.

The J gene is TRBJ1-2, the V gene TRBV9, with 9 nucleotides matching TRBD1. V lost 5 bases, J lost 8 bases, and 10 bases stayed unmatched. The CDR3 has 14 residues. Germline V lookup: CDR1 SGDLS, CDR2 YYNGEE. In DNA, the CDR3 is TGTGCCAGCAGGCCAACAGGGGGCGCAGGAGGCTACACCTTC. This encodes CASRPTGGAGGYTF.

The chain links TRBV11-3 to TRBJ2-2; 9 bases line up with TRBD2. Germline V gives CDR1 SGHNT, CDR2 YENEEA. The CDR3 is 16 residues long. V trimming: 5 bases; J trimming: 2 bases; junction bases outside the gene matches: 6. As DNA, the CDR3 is TGTGCCAGCAGCCATCGACTAGCGGAAAACACCGGGGAGCTGTTTTTT. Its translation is CASSHRLAENTGELFF.

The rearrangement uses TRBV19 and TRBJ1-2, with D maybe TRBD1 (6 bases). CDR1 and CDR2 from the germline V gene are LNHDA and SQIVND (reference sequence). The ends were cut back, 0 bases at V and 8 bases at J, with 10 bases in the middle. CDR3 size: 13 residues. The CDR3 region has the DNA TGTGCCAGTAGTATAGAGGGGGCGTACGGCTACACCTTC. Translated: CASSIEGAYGYTF.

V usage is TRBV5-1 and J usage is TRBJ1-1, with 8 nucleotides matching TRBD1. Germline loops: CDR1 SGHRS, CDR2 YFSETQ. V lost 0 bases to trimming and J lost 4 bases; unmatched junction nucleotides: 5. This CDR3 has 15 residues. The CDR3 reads CASSLDRGTGTEAFF. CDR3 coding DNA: TGCGCCAGCAGCTTGGACAGGGGGACGGGCACTGAAGCTTTCTTT.